This entry concerns a single T cell receptor beta chain. Its antigen is still unknown. The data belong to a study of radiotherapy plus CTLA-4 blockade in lung cancer. Study-wide results and limits: Radiotherapy plus ipilimumab was followed by expansion in blood of tumor-derived TCR clones.

The CDR3 is made up of 18 amino acids. V dropped 7 bases and J dropped 1; count of bases not matched to a gene: 15. Germline V gene lookup returns CDR1 LNHDA and CDR2 SQIVND (reference sequence). Assay used: immunoSEQ multiplex PCR; TCRdb lists only in-frame clones, some missing. The top ten clones hold over 2% of a sample with roughly 110,000 clones, about 83% of them seen once. The receptor's source is a human donor with non-small cell lung cancer that progressed on radiotherapy plus ipilimumab. Some clones in this sample may be carry-over from other donors' samples. V usage is TRBV19 and J usage is TRBJ1-3; 8 bases match TRBD1. This material consisted of peripheral blood, taken from a patient treated with radiotherapy plus ipilimumab. DNA of the CDR3: TGTGCCAGTACCCTGACAGGGGACCGCCGGCTATCTGGAAACACCATATATTTT. This encodes CASTLTGDRRLSGNTIYF.